This T cell receptor (beta chain) was found in a study of blood T cell repertoires in COVID-19. Study-level background: Samples representing acute and convalescent COVID-19 were sourced from the United States, Italy and Spain. T cells, B-cell-depleted T cells, or PBMCs supplied cDNA or gDNA.

Grouping used clinical history reported by participants in a survey and questionnaire. Recovered status applied to Cohort 3 donors who had two consecutive negative PCRs. It also applied to those with clearance or with symptom resolution. V lost 2 bases to trimming and J lost 8 bases; unmatched junction nucleotides: 11. The CDR3 sequence is 16 residues long. Per germline, CDR1 SGHAT and CDR2 FQDESV (reference sequence). Repertoires were generated with immunoSEQ multiplex PCR, while TCRdb's copy carries only in-frame clones and drops some. The table lists hundreds of thousands of clones, 90% of them singletons.

The chain joins TRBV11-1 to TRBJ2-2; 7 bases align to TRBD1. The material sequenced was PBMCs or T cells enriched from blood (not recorded which). The receptor comes from a man aged 60 to 69 who had recovered from COVID-19. The CDR3 is CASSLNRDSFNGELFF. DNA of the CDR3: TGTGCCAGCAGCTTAAATCGGGACAGCTTCAATGGGGAGCTGTTTTTT.